These 25 T cell receptor beta chains were sequenced from one sample in a study of blood T cells in healthy people across ages. For the second PCR, which ran for 7 to 11 cycles, a sample-barcoded 5' primer and a J-beta primer mix were used. TCRdb itself ran the 5' RACE reads through MiXCR, one entry per CDR3 protein. The repertoire holds hundreds of thousands of distinct CDR3 sequences, with about 30% as singletons. The material sequenced was blood. Receptors originate from an elderly woman in good health.

This clonotype has just a few counts. The V call is TRBV5-6, the J call TRBJ1-1; 8 bases are shared with TRBD1. CDR3 length equals 16 residues. Per germline, CDR1 SGHDT and CDR2 YYEEEE. The J segment lost 0 bases and the V segment lost 1 base, leaving 5 bases of the junction unmatched. Here the CDR3 DNA reads TGTGCCAGCAGCTTGTCACCGGGACAGGTGAACACTGAAGCTTTCTTT. The encoded protein is CASSLSPGQVNTEAFF.

CDR3 loop: CSAGVGAGNEKLFF. The CDR3 DNA reads TGCAGTGCTGGGGTGGGGGCGGGGAATGAAAAACTGTTTTTT. The chain uses TRBV20-1 and TRBJ1-4; possible D gene TRBD1, 6 bases. The ends were cut back, 5 bases at V and 5 bases at J, with 15 bases in the middle. The CDR3 has 14 amino acids. CDR1 is DFQATT and CDR2 is SNEGSKA in the germline V gene (reference sequence).

CDR3 residues: CSADRGHSYNEQFF. The CDR3, as DNA: TGCAGTGCTGACAGGGGGCACTCCTACAATGAGCAGTTCTTC. The chain links TRBV20-1 to TRBJ2-1, with 10 bases identical to TRBD1. The germline gives CDR1 DFQATT, CDR2 SNEGSKA (reference sequence). The V segment lost 5 bases and the J segment 0 bases; nucleotides outside the gene matches: 1. This CDR3 contains 14 residues.

This chain uses TRBV24-1 with TRBJ1-1, with TRBD1 identical over 10 bases. Germline V gene data show CDR1 as KGHDR and CDR2 as SFDVKD. With 5 bases clipped from V and 4 bases from J, the junction kept 0 bases outside the gene matches. The CDR3 sequence is 13 residues long. The CDR3 DNA is TGTGCCACCAGTGGGACAGGGGGCACTGAAGCTTTCTTT. Residues: CATSGTGGTEAFF.

In this sample, this clonotype turned up once. The V gene is TRBV6-2 or TRBV6-3, the J gene TRBJ2-7; either TRBD1 or TRBD2 may supply D (5 bases each). The CDR3 loop spans 16 amino acids. V lost 7 bases, J lost 2 bases, and 21 bases lay in between. Per germline, CDR1 MNHEY and CDR2 SVGEGT. The CDR3 nucleotides are TGTGCCAGCATTCAGGAGATGGGGGAGAGCCCCTACGAGCAGTACTTC. Encoded protein: CASIQEMGESPYEQYF.

Turning to this clonotype: A much larger clone sits a single nucleotide away, making a read error possible. V gene TRBV29-1 combines with J gene TRBJ1-5; tentatively, D is TRBD1 (5 bases). The germline V and J ends were trimmed by 4 bases and 4 bases, with 17 bases remaining between them. The CDR3 runs to 15 residues. Germline V gene sequence: CDR1 SQVTM, CDR2 ANQGSEA. The CDR3 reads CSVGYRQWENQPQHF. CDR3 DNA: TGCAGCGTTGGCTACAGACAGTGGGAGAATCAGCCCCAGCATTTT.

This clonotype was counted many times. This rearrangement joins TRBV12-3 or TRBV12-4 to TRBJ2-1; no definite D call. Trimming left V 6 bases short and J 6 bases short, with 12 bases between. The CDR3 contains 13 residues. The CDR3 protein is CASSRRERNEQFF. CDR3 DNA: TGTGCCAGCAGCCGCCGCGAGCGCAATGAGCAGTTCTTC.

The rearrangement joins TRBV28 to TRBJ1-2, with 10 bases matching TRBD1. V trimming: 6 bases; J trimming: 3 bases; junction bases outside the gene matches: 7. The CDR3 has 15 amino acids. From germline, CDR1 is MDHEN and CDR2 SYDVKM. Written as DNA, the CDR3 is TGTGCCAGCAGGGAGACAGGGGGCGCCGACTATGGCTACACCTTC. Translated: CASRETGGADYGYTF.

The CDR3 spells CASSQDFRAKAFF. DNA for the CDR3: TGTGCCAGCAGCCAAGATTTCAGGGCAAAGGCTTTCTTT. The chain combines TRBV14 with TRBJ1-1, with a weak D call TRBD1 (5 bases). Germline CDR1 and CDR2: SGHDN and FVKESK. The CDR3 consists of 13 residues. Trimming took 0 bases from V and 11 from J, leaving 13 bases between them.

There are many counts of this clonotype. The CDR3 nucleotides read TGTGCCACCAGTGATTTTAGATCGGATACGCAGTATTTT. Residues: CATSDFRSDTQYF. The chain uses TRBV24-1 and TRBJ2-3, with D unresolved. Germline V gene lookup returns CDR1 KGHDR and CDR2 SFDVKD. Trimming cost V 1 base and J 6 bases, with 7 bases left between them. The CDR3 sequence is 13 residues long.

The CDR3 here is CSATGQYSNQPQHF. The CDR3 DNA reads TGCAGTGCGACGGGACAATATAGCAATCAGCCCCAGCATTTT. V and J are TRBV20-1 and TRBJ1-5; TRBD1 is a possible D gene (6 bases). Germline CDR1 DFQATT, CDR2 SNEGSKA (reference sequence). Between the trimmed V and J ends, which lost 6 bases and 0 bases, there was a span of 12 bases. This CDR3 contains 14 residues.

This chain joins TRBV12-3 or TRBV12-4 and TRBJ2-7; 13 bases agree with TRBD2. V was pared by 7 bases and J by 7 bases, with 10 bases of the junction left unmatched. This CDR3 has 15 residues. CDR3 bases: TGTGCCAGCAACTTGGGACTAGCGGGAATCAATGAGCAGTACTTC. This translates into CASNLGLAGINEQYF.

The J gene is TRBJ2-3, the V gene TRBV20-1, with D tentatively TRBD1 or TRBD2 (6 bases each). V lost 6 bases and J 6 bases, leaving 16 bases between the germline ends. The CDR3 sequence is 13 residues long. The germline V gene encodes CDR1 DFQATT and CDR2 SNEGSKA (reference sequence). CDR3 coding DNA: TGCAGTGCGAAGAAGGGGGGTCGGGATACGCAGTATTTT. This gives the protein CSAKKGGRDTQYF.

With respect to this clonotype: With a much larger clone just one base away, this may be a read error. The chain couples TRBV29-1 to TRBJ2-1; perhaps TRBD2 as D (7 bases). Per the germline V gene, CDR1 is SQVTM and CDR2 is ANQGSEA. CDR3 size: 11 residues. V was trimmed by 3 bases and J by 13 bases, leaving 13 bases between them. The CDR3 DNA reads as TGCAGCGTTGATCGGGGGGCGGACCAGTTCTTC. Translating gives CSVDRGADQFF.

This chain joins TRBV5-1 and TRBJ2-1; 12 bases are a match to TRBD1. CDR3 length: 15 residues. Germline V gene data show CDR1 as SGHRS and CDR2 as YFSETQ. The ends lost 4 bases at V and 9 bases at J; junction bases unmatched: 8. As DNA, the CDR3 is TGCGCCAGCAGCCAGGGCGGGACAGGGGGCCTTGAGCAGTTCTTC. It codes for CASSQGGTGGLEQFF.

Ten or more counts support this clonotype. The gene calls are TRBV12-3 or TRBV12-4 and TRBJ1-6; D gene unclear. The V end lost 6 bases, the J end lost 0 bases, and 9 bases lay between the germline ends. This CDR3 is 15 amino acids long. In DNA form, the CDR3 reads TGTGCCAGCAGACCAGGAAGCTCCTATAATTCACCCCTCCACTTT. Amino acids: CASRPGSSYNSPLHF.

This clonotype was detected ten times or more. The rearrangement links TRBV20-1 to TRBJ2-1, with 9 bases that match TRBD2. This CDR3 has 15 residues. With V trimmed by 3 bases and J by 6 bases, 9 bases remained unmatched. CDR1 is DFQATT and CDR2 is SNEGSKA in the germline V gene (reference sequence). CDR3 bases: TGCAGTGCTAGTGGTGCTAGCGGGGCAACCAATGAGCAGTTCTTC. It translates to CSASGASGATNEQFF.

This clonotype was seen once. The CDR3 spells CASRPRAGGTAKNIQYF. CDR3 DNA: TGTGCCAGCAGACCCAGAGCCGGGGGAACGGCCAAAAACATTCAGTACTTC. The chain combines TRBV6-2 or TRBV6-3 with TRBJ2-4, with D possibly being TRBD2 (6 bases). The germline gives CDR1 MNHEY, CDR2 SVGEGT. The CDR3 contains 17 residues. V lost 6 bases and J 1 base, leaving 19 bases between the germline ends.

Worth noting for this clonotype: This may stem from a read error, because a much larger clone lies one nucleotide away. The chain carries TRBV20-1 and TRBJ2-1, with D uncertain. Germline CDR1 and CDR2: DFQATT and SNEGSKA (reference sequence). The V and J ends lost 0 bases and 5 bases respectively, with 14 bases between them. This CDR3 comprises 15 residues. In nucleotides, the CDR3 is TGCAGTGCTAGAGATGAGGCCTGCTTCAACAATGAGCAGTTCTTC. This translates into CSARDEACFNNEQFF.

A remark on this clonotype: A read error may explain this, as a much larger clone is one base away. The chain carries TRBV5-6 and TRBJ2-1, with 11 bases aligning to TRBD2. This CDR3 is 15 amino acids long. Germline loops: CDR1 SGHDT, CDR2 YYEEEE. Trimming cost V 4 bases and J 6 bases; bases outside gene matches: 6. DNA for the CDR3: TGTGCCAGCAGCGAAACTAGCGGGGGATGCAATGAGCAGTTCTTC. Its protein product is CASSETSGGCNEQFF.

This chain joins TRBV7-2 and TRBJ2-3; D may be TRBD2 (5 bases). Between the trimmed V and J ends, which lost 0 bases and 5 bases, there was a span of 9 bases. Germline CDR1 reads SGHTA; CDR2 reads FQGNSA. CDR3 length: 14 amino acids. In DNA, the CDR3 is TGTGCCAGCAGCTTAGCGATAGGAGGAGATACGCAGTATTTT. It codes for CASSLAIGGDTQYF.

This clonotype was seen more than once but under ten times. The rearrangement uses TRBV7-2 and TRBJ2-3, with 11 nucleotides matching TRBD2. This CDR3 contains 16 residues. Losses at the gene ends were 5 bases for V and 2 bases for J; bases not matched to a gene: 6. Germline-derived CDR1 and CDR2 are SGHTA and FQGNSA. The CDR3 here is CASSDGLAGTTDTQYF. The CDR3 coding sequence is TGTGCCAGCAGCGATGGACTAGCGGGTACCACAGATACGCAGTATTTT.

The sample holds a few counts of this clonotype. The J gene is TRBJ2-7, the V gene TRBV27, with 7 positions matching TRBD1. Germline loops: CDR1 MNHEY, CDR2 SMNVEV (reference sequence). V lost 6 bases and J lost 3; bases outside the gene matches: 17. CDR3 length: 17 residues. The CDR3, as DNA: TGTGCCAGCAGCAAACCCCCGACAGGGCCTCCTTTCTACGAGCAGTACTTC. This codes for CASSKPPTGPPFYEQYF.

This clonotype was seen many times. The rearrangement uses TRBV7-9 and TRBJ1-2; 8 bases match TRBD1. V was clipped by 4 bases and J by 6 bases; unmatched bases: 7. The CDR3 extends over 14 amino acids. CDR1 is SEHNR, CDR2 FQNEAQ, per germline (reference sequence). CDR3 in DNA: TGTGCCAGCAGCTCCGAGACAGGGGCCCATGGCTACACCTTC. Amino acid sequence: CASSSETGAHGYTF.

The rearrangement links TRBV30 to TRBJ2-7; TRBD2 matches at 8 bases. The junction had 13 bases not matched to a gene; V was cut back by 4 bases and J by 2 bases. The CDR3 is 16 amino acids. The germline gives CDR1 GTSNPN, CDR2 SVGIG (reference sequence). In nucleotides, the CDR3 is TGTGCCTGGAATAAACCCGGGACTAGAGGTACCTACGAGCAGTACTTC. Amino acids: CAWNKPGTRGTYEQYF.